The 24 T cell receptor beta chains given below trace back to one sample, sequenced in a study of cytomegalovirus exposure and HLA in healthy donors. In the PCR, 60 Vbeta and 13 Jbeta primers were used. The assay was immunoSEQ multiplex PCR, and TCRdb's table has in-frame clones only and misses some. Here the sample spans 150,000 to 200,000 clones, around 79% being singletons. Sequenced material: PBMCs. Every receptor here comes from a woman under 40 in good health and CMV-seropositive.

This clone was detected only a few times. This chain links TRBV6-1 with TRBJ1-4, with D uncertain. This CDR3 is 18 amino acids long. Germline V gene sequence: CDR1 MNHNS, CDR2 SASEGT. V lost 0 bases and J 2 bases, leaving 16 bases between the germline ends. In DNA form, the CDR3 reads TGTGCCAGCAGTGAAGCGCGGTTTCTAAGGCACACTAATGAAAAACTGTTTTTT. Protein sequence: CASSEARFLRHTNEKLFF.

The CDR3 protein is CASSEVGTGLYSNQPQHF. CDR3 sequence (DNA): TGTGCCAGCAGTGAAGTCGGGACAGGTCTTTATAGCAATCAGCCCCAGCATTTT. The gene calls are TRBV6-1 and TRBJ1-5; TRBD1 matches at 8 bases. Trimming took 1 base from V and 0 from J; bases not matched to a gene: 8. CDR3 length: 18 residues. Germline V gives CDR1 MNHNS, CDR2 SASEGT.

The chain employs TRBV5-4 and TRBJ2-3, with TRBD2 matching over 12 bases. The J segment lost 2 bases and the V segment lost 2 bases, leaving 12 bases of the junction unmatched. This CDR3 has 19 residues. Germline CDR1 is SGHNT and CDR2 is YYREEE (reference sequence). CDR3 residues: CASSLKTSGSFGDTDTQYF. Here the CDR3 DNA reads TGTGCCAGCAGCTTAAAGACTAGCGGGAGTTTTGGGGACACAGATACGCAGTATTTT.

This chain uses TRBV7-9 with TRBJ1-2, with a possible D match to TRBD1 (6 bases). CDR3 size: 15 residues. Between the trimmed V and J ends, which lost 2 bases and 1 base, there was a span of 11 bases. Germline V gives CDR1 SEHNR, CDR2 FQNEAQ (reference sequence). CDR3 DNA: TGTGCCAGCAGCTTATTGAGAGGGGGTAACTATGGCTACACCTTC. Encoded protein: CASSLLRGGNYGYTF.

The chain links TRBV10-1 to TRBJ2-3; maybe TRBD1 (6 bases). There are 15 residues in the CDR3. Germline CDR1 reads WNHNN; CDR2 reads SYGVQD (reference sequence). Deletions cut 2 bases from V and 6 bases from J, with 15 bases between. The CDR3 loop reads CASSEGQFPLDTQYF. The CDR3 DNA is TGCGCCAGCAGTGAGGGACAGTTCCCTTTGGATACGCAGTATTTT.

The CDR3 DNA is TGTGCCAGCAGCCCTGCGGAAGTAGCCTACGAGCAGTACTTC. Protein product: CASSPAEVAYEQYF. The chain has TRBV11-3 and TRBJ2-7, with no clear D. Deletions cut 5 bases from V and 2 bases from J, with 13 bases between. The germline V gene encodes CDR1 SGHNT and CDR2 YENEEA. This CDR3 is 14 amino acids long. The full variable domain, rest sourced from reference TRBV11-3 and TRBJ2-7, is EAGVVQSPRYKIIEKKQPVAFWCNPISGHNTLYWYLQNLGQGPELLIRYENEEAVDDSQLPKDRFSAERLKGVDSTLKIQPAELGDSAVYLCASSPAEVAYEQYFGPGTRLTVT.

V and J are TRBV30 and TRBJ1-1; maybe TRBD1 (5 bases). The CDR3 consists of 12 residues. Germline-derived CDR1 and CDR2 are GTSNPN and SVGIG (reference sequence). V was clipped by 2 bases and J by 6 bases, with 10 bases between them. The CDR3 protein is CAWSFGGAEAFF. In DNA, the CDR3 is TGTGCCTGGAGTTTCGGGGGGGCTGAAGCTTTCTTT.

This clone was recorded once. This chain links TRBV4-2 with TRBJ2-2; TRBD2 matches at 8 bases. This CDR3 spans 15 amino acids. J gave up 7 bases and V 0 bases, and 4 bases lay outside the gene matches. Germline lookup yields CDR1 LGHNA and CDR2 YNFKEQ. CDR3 DNA sequence: TGTGCCAGCAGCCAAGAGGGGAGCGGGGGCGGGGAGCTGTTTTTT. It translates to CASSQEGSGGGELFF.

The chain recombines TRBV15 with TRBJ1-4; 7 bases match TRBD1. Trimming at V came to 3 bases and at J to 6 bases, leaving 4 bases not matched to a gene. The CDR3 extends over 14 amino acids. In germline, CDR1 is LNHNV, CDR2 YYDKDF (reference sequence). The DNA of the CDR3 is TGTGCCACCAGCAGTGGTACAGGGGATGAAAAACTGTTTTTT. Amino acid sequence: CATSSGTGDEKLFF.

This sequence joins TRBV12-5 and TRBJ2-7; no reliable D call. V lost 0 bases to trimming and J lost 7 bases, with 7 bases between them. The CDR3 contains 12 residues. Per germline, CDR1 LGHNT and CDR2 FRNRAP. The CDR3 here is CASGLVLWEQYF. In DNA, the CDR3 is TGTGCTAGTGGTTTGGTACTTTGGGAGCAGTACTTC.

With regard to this clone: This same CDR3 is encoded by further DNA sequences in the sample. The chain links TRBV29-1 to TRBJ1-2, with 10 bases matching TRBD1. J gave up 3 bases and V 0 bases, and 16 bases lay outside the gene matches. From germline, CDR1 is SQVTM and CDR2 ANQGSEA. CDR3 size: 19 residues. The CDR3 coding sequence is TGCAGCGTTGAAGAACCCCGAGGGGACAGGGGCCTTTGGGACTATGGCTACACCTTC. Translated: CSVEEPRGDRGLWDYGYTF. The variable domain in full, with the rest retrieved from reference TRBV29-1 and TRBJ1-2, is SAVISQKPSRDICQRGTSLTIQCQVDSQVTMMFWYRQQPGQSLTLIATANQGSEATYESGFVIDKFPISRPNLTFSTLTVSNMSPEDSSIYLCSVEEPRGDRGLWDYGYTFGSGTRLTVV.

This clone was seen once. The V gene is TRBV6-5, the J gene TRBJ1-1; 7 bases align to TRBD1. This CDR3 comprises 15 residues. Germline CDR1 and CDR2: MNHEY and SVGAGI. Trimming took 2 bases from V and 5 from J; bases not matched to a gene: 8. This CDR3 reads CASSYAREGATEAFF. Here the CDR3 DNA reads TGTGCCAGCAGTTACGCACGAGAGGGGGCAACTGAAGCTTTCTTT.

The J gene is TRBJ2-1, the V gene TRBV10-2, with 10 bases identical to TRBD1. V lost 5 bases and J lost 5; bases outside the gene matches: 9. CDR1 is WSHSY and CDR2 is SAAADI in the germline V gene. This CDR3 is 16 amino acids long. In DNA, the CDR3 is TGCGCCAGCAGTAGCCCCGAGGGGACAGGGGACAATGAGCAGTTCTTC. It translates to CASSSPEGTGDNEQFF.

Only a few counts were recorded for this clone. Within the sample, other DNA sequences also encode this same CDR3. The chain joins TRBV6-5 to TRBJ1-1; unclear D gene. This CDR3 has 14 amino acids. Germline V gene sequence: CDR1 MNHEY, CDR2 SVGAGI. Trimming pared 2 bases from V and 3 bases from J, leaving 10 bases between. CDR3 in amino acids: CASSYPGRDTEAFF. The CDR3 DNA reads as TGTGCCAGCAGTTACCCGGGAAGGGACACTGAAGCTTTCTTT.

This clone was seen only a few times. The rearrangement joins TRBV9 to TRBJ1-4; 10 nucleotides match TRBD1. The CDR3 length is 15 residues. V gave up 1 base and J gave up 7 bases; unmatched junction bases: 4. Looked up from germline, CDR1 is SGDLS and CDR2 is YYNGEE. CDR3 amino acids: CASSVRQGAAEKLFF. The DNA of the CDR3 is TGTGCCAGCAGCGTAAGACAGGGGGCGGCTGAAAAACTGTTTTTT.

The chain joins TRBV5-4 to TRBJ2-1, with 12 positions matching TRBD2. Germline values: CDR1 SGHNT, CDR2 YYREEE (reference sequence). V shed 2 bases and J 8 bases; nucleotides not matched to a gene: 5. The CDR3 spans 15 residues. CDR3: CASSLLAGGHYEQFF. The CDR3 DNA reads as TGTGCCAGCAGCTTACTAGCGGGGGGCCACTATGAGCAGTTCTTC.

V and J are TRBV18 and TRBJ1-2, with D tentatively TRBD1 (6 bases). This CDR3 spans 12 amino acids. Germline V gives CDR1 KGHSH, CDR2 LQKENI. V was clipped by 6 bases and J by 8 bases, with 13 bases between them. CDR3 in DNA: TGTGCCAGCTCCCCGAATAGGGGGGGCTACACCTTC. As protein: CASSPNRGGYTF. The full variable domain, with the rest looked up from reference TRBV18 and TRBJ1-2, is NAGVMQNPRHLVRRRGQEARLRCSPMKGHSHVYWYRQLPEEGLKFMVYLQKENIIDESGMPKERFSAEFPKEGPSILRIQQVVRGDSAAYFCASSPNRGGYTFGSGTRLTVV.

The genes are TRBV25-1 and TRBJ1-2; 7 positions agree with TRBD1. This CDR3 contains 14 residues. The V gene's germline CDR1 is MGHDK and CDR2 SYGVNS. V dropped 2 bases and J dropped 2; count of bases not matched to a gene: 2. The CDR3 DNA is TGTGCCAGCAGTGAACAGGGGGAGAACTATGGCTACACCTTC. Translated, it gives CASSEQGENYGYTF.

J is TRBJ2-5 and V is TRBV7-9; the D is unclear. V gave up 2 bases and J gave up 3 bases, with 4 bases separating them. Germline CDR1 reads SEHNR; CDR2 reads FQNEAQ (reference sequence). The CDR3 is 12 residues long. The CDR3 DNA sequence: TGTGCCAGCAGCTTAAGCGAAGAGACCCAGTACTTC. As protein: CASSLSEETQYF. Variable domain in full (rest from reference TRBV7-9 and TRBJ2-5): DTGVSQNPRHKITKRGQNVTFRCDPISEHNRLYWYRQTLGQGPEFLTYFQNEAQLEKSRLLSDRFSAERPKGSFSTLEIQRTEQGDSAMYLCASSLSEETQYFGPGTRLLVL.

This clone was counted a few times. The rearrangement joins TRBV4-3 to TRBJ2-1; tentatively, D is TRBD2 (6 bases). Trimming left V 0 bases short and J 5 bases short, with 11 bases between. Germline V gene lookup returns CDR1 LGHNA and CDR2 YSLEER. This CDR3 comprises 15 residues. CDR3 sequence (DNA): TGCGCCAGCAGCCAAGACGCGGGAACCCACAATGAGCAGTTCTTC. Amino acids: CASSQDAGTHNEQFF.

DNA of the CDR3: TGTGCCAGCAGTGAAGGGGGCTATCAGCCCCAGCATTTT. This sequence encodes CASSEGGYQPQHF. The V gene is TRBV2, the J gene TRBJ1-5; D is perhaps TRBD1 (5 bases). There are 13 residues in the CDR3. Per germline, CDR1 SNHLY and CDR2 FYNNEI. The germline V and J ends were trimmed by 1 base and 5 bases, with 6 bases remaining between them. The variable domain in full, completed from reference TRBV2 and TRBJ1-5, reads EPEVTQTPSHQVTQMGQEVILRCVPISNHLYFYWYRQILGQKVEFLVSFYNNEISEKSEIFDDQFSVERPDGSNFTLKIRSTKLEDSAMYFCASSEGGYQPQHFGDGTRLSIL.

The chain joins TRBV12-5 to TRBJ2-1, with D possibly TRBD2 on 6 matching bases. The germline V gene has CDR1 LGHNT and CDR2 FRNRAP. The CDR3 has 13 residues. V was shortened by 0 bases and J by 8 bases, with 8 bases between the two germline ends. For the CDR3, the DNA is TGTGCTAGTGGTTTGGTTCCGGGGGATGAGCAGTTCTTC. This sequence encodes CASGLVPGDEQFF. The complete variable domain, with remaining parts taken from reference TRBV12-5 and TRBJ2-1, reads DARVTQTPRHKVTEMGQEVTMRCQPILGHNTVFWYRQTMMQGLELLAYFRNRAPLDDSGMPKDRFSAEMPDATLATLKIQPSEPRDSAVYFCASGLVPGDEQFFGPGTRLTVL.

The V gene is TRBV7-9, the J gene TRBJ2-3; D possibly corresponds to TRBD2 (6 bases). Per the germline V gene, CDR1 is SEHNR and CDR2 is FQNEAQ (reference sequence). V dropped 4 bases and J dropped 5 bases, with 7 bases sitting between them. CDR3 length equals 12 residues. For the CDR3, the DNA is TGTGCCAGCAGCTCCGGGGGAGATACGCAGTATTTT. Encoded protein: CASSSGGDTQYF.

The chain combines TRBV6-6 with TRBJ1-2; maybe TRBD1 (5 bases). CDR3 length: 15 amino acids. Per germline, CDR1 MNHNY and CDR2 SVGAGI (reference sequence). V lost 5 bases and J 4 bases, leaving 17 bases between the germline ends. CDR3 amino acids: CASSPTDGQIYGYTF. The CDR3 nucleotides are TGTGCCAGCAGTCCGACGGACGGACAAATCTATGGCTACACCTTC.